The entry that follows covers one TCR beta chain sequence. No antigen is known for it. Qualities for individual bases were not recorded, and no much larger clone is one base off. This record comes from a study of blood T cells in healthy people across ages (dated by TCRdb to the mid-2010s). Concerning the study at large: In model experiments, roughly one uniquely barcoded TCR beta cDNA molecule per two T cells was captured by template switching. Donors were grouped into four age groups: young (average approximately 16 years), middle-aged (under 40), aged (roughly 67) and long-lived (82). To avoid experimental bias, donors of different ages were spread randomly across the sequencing lanes. Age-related changes in TCR beta repertoire diversity were measured in the study by deep sequencing normalized with unique cDNA molecular identifiers. Two additional independent replicas of 1 million unique cDNA reads from the same blood draw were analyzed for two donors (one aged 18 to 29 and one aged 80 or older). General findings and caveats noted by the study authors: Observed TCR beta diversity correlated strongly with the percentage of naive T cells measured by flow cytometry. Bulk unsorted PBMC profiling prevented conclusive comparison of naive and antigen-experienced compartments. Donor CMV infection status was unknown, potentially confounding age-related changes in expanded clonotypes. Compared with the aged group, the long-lived group had more naive CD4+ T cells, fewer expanded clones and increased TCR diversity, suggesting age selection. As age increased, observed TCR beta diversity per million T cells dropped in a roughly linear way, and a significant reduction was already evident by age 40. Estimates of total diversity from one million sequenced T cells were regarded as lower bounds and underestimates.

The 40 or so donors, aged about 6 to 95 years, were systemically healthy Caucasian individuals from Russia. Roughly 9 milliliters of peripheral blood were drawn from each donor into EDTA-treated Vacutainer tubes. Ficoll-Paque density-gradient centrifugation was used to isolate PBMCs, with at least 7 million per sample. Total RNA was extracted from PBMCs with Trizol reagent, with at least 6 micrograms obtained per sample. For every donor, an aliquot of PBMCs went through flow cytometry to measure the percentages of naive CD45RAhigh/CD27high T cells. Receptors were amplified or captured by 5' RACE. The reads were generated on an Illumina HiSeq 2500. A second about 7 to 11 cycle PCR used a sample-barcoded 5' primer and a J-beta primer mix. Each TCR beta cDNA molecule received a unique molecular identifier from a template-switch 5' adaptor carrying 12 random nucleotides. At least 3 million CDR3-containing paired-end reads were obtained from each sample. First-strand cDNA synthesis was performed from all RNA using the Mint cDNA synthesis kit, with priming by a TRBC-specific oligonucleotide. Following uracil-DNA glycosylase treatment, a first 18-cycle PCR with universal primers M1SS and BC2_uni_R was performed on all cDNA. In the paper's pipeline: Normalization of each sample was performed by random selection of 1 million high-quality reads, each carrying a distinct molecular identifier. Instead of being binned into consensus sequences, reads with shared molecular identifiers were discarded. MiTCR, run with a Q25 quality threshold and the strictest error-elimination algorithm, handled CDR3 identification, clonotype clustering and error correction. A nonparametric unseen species model with Euler transformation was used to estimate a lower bound on total TCR beta diversity. TCRdb took the public reads, trimmed them with fastp at Q25, ran MiXCR for clone calling and kept in-frame beta chains. Each CDR3 protein gets just one entry, which takes the most common genes and DNA from the rows behind it. The V and J calls, along with clone size, are taken from TCRdb and not from the paper's own processing. The sample contains about 1.6 million distinct CDR3 sequences, approximately 32% of them found a single time. The ten largest account for over 9% of the sample.

The CDR3 contains 14 residues, cysteine and phenylalanine counted. CDR3 DNA is the only sequence kept; it has 42 bases, read in frame from the first base. The V end gives up 4 bases and the J end 10 bases, leaving 10 bases in the junction not matched to a gene. According to the germline V gene, CDR1 reads SGHDT and CDR2 reads YYEEEE. The source of this sequence is a woman aged 30 to 39 in good health. The sample was blood. Recombination connected TRBV5-6 to TRBJ2-3, and 9 junction bases match TRBD2. DNA sequence: TGTGCCAGCAGCAAGGGACTAGCCTTAATTGCGCAGTATTTT. It codes for CASSKGLALIAQYF.